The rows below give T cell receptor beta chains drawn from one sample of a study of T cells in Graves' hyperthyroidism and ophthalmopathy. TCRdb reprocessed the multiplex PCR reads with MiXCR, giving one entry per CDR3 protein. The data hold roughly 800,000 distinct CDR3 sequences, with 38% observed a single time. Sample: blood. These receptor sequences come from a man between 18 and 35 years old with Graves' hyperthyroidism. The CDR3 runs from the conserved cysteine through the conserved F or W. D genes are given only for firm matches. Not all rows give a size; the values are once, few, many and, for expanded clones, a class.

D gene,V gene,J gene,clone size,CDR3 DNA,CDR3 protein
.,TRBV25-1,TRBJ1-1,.,TGTGCCAGCGTTCAAGACACTGAAGCTTTCTTT,CASVQDTEAFF
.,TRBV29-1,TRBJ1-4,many,TGCAGCGTTGAAGAAGGGGACAACGGTGAAAAACTGTTTTTT,CSVEEGDNGEKLFF
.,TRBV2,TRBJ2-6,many,TGTGCCAGCCGATCAGAAGCCCCTGGGGCCAACGTCCTGACTTTC,CASRSEAPGANVLTF
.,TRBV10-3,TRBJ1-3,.,TGTGCCATCAGTGGCAGCGGGATAGCTGGAAACACCATATATTTT,CAISGSGIAGNTIYF
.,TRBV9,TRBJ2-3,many,TGTGCCAGCAGCGTCTTTTCCAGGGAGACCACAGATACGCAGTATTTT,CASSVFSRETTDTQYF
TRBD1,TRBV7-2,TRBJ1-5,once,TGTGCCAGCAGCTTAGCGTCGACAGGGAATAGCAATCAGCCCCAGCATTTT,CASSLASTGNSNQPQHF
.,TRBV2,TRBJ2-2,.,TGTGCCAGCAGTGAAACAGGGTCTAACACCGGGGAGCTGTTTTTT,CASSETGSNTGELFF
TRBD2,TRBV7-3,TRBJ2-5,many,TGTGCCAGCAGCCGGACTAGCGGGGGCCAAGAGACCCAGTACTTC,CASSRTSGGQETQYF
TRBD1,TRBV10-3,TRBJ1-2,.,TGTGCCACCGGGACAGGGAGCATCTATGGCTACACCTTC,CATGTGSIYGYTF
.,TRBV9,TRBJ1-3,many,TGTGCCAGCAGCGTAGAAACTGGAAACACCATATATTTT,CASSVETGNTIYF
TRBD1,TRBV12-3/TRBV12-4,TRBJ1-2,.,TGTGCCAGCAGTTCCTCCGAACCCTCCTGGACAGGATCAAGTGGCTACACCTTC,CASSSSEPSWTGSSGYTF
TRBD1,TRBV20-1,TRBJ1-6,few,TGCAGTGCTAGCCCCCGACAGGGCTCCTATAATTCACCCCTCCACTTT,CSASPRQGSYNSPLHF
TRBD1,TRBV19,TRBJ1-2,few,TGTGCCAGCAGCCCCATGGAGGGGGCAGAAGGCTACACCTTC,CASSPMEGAEGYTF
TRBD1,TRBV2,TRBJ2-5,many,TGTGCCAGCAACTTCAGACAGGGCCTAAGAGAGACCCAGTACTTC,CASNFRQGLRETQYF
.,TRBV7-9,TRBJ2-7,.,TGTGCCAGTCAGAGGTACGATACAAGCTACGGCGAGCAGTACTTC,CASQRYDTSYGEQYF
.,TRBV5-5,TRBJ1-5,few,TGTGCCAGCAGCTTGGAGGGGGACACCGTTCAGCCCCAGCATTTT,CASSLEGDTVQPQHF